The present entry profiles one T cell receptor (beta chain) with its context. This receptor's antigen is unknown. The input lacks base qualities; no much larger clone sits a single base away. The sample belongs to a study of siplizumab effects on memory and regulatory T cells (dated by TCRdb to about 2019). Concerning the study at large: The study looked at the effect of siplizumab, an anti-CD2 antibody, on alloreactive T-cell subsets in allogeneic mixed lymphocyte reactions made from human PBMCs.

Library preparation used the immunoSEQ multiplex PCR assay. The deep sequencing platform assayed roughly 10^5 TCR templates per sample. Genomic DNA extracted from sorted T cells was used for TCRbeta CDR3 sequencing. The study's processing was this. The R programming language was used for clonal analysis of the TCRbeta CDR3 data. Alloreactive CD4+ and CD8+ clones were defined by comparing unstimulated samples with post-reaction CFSE-low samples. By matching sequences to the repertoires of sorted unstimulated Treg and non-Treg cells, each alloreactive CD4+ clone was assigned a regulatory or non-regulatory origin. This is the immuneACCESS table as TCRdb keeps it, with only in-frame sequences that have V and J called. A part of the clones is gone; compared with another copy, unresolved V genes explain less than half, and the rest is unexplained. V, J and clone size derive from that table, while D and trimming were established from the DNA sequence. In all, the sample holds about 27,000 clones, and around 80% of those were seen once. 20% to 25% of the sample is in the top ten clones.

The CDR3 starts with the cysteine, ends with the phenylalanine, and has 17 residues. CDR3 DNA is the only sequence kept; it has 51 bases, read in frame from the first base. From a lookup of the germline V gene, CDR1 and CDR2 are MGHRA and YSYEKL. V lost 5 bases and J lost 0 bases; the stretch between them is 17 bases long. The full study reports these points: Whether proliferating Tregs from siplizumab cultures actually had suppressive function was not functionally confirmed. For roughly 75-95% of proliferating CD4+ or CD8+ clones, no naive or memory phenotype could be assigned. Because sequences at frequencies below about 10^-5 were poorly captured, only a minor fraction of alloreactive clones could be mapped back to unstimulated subsets. Greater diversity appeared to be present in unstimulated naive T cells than in memory T cells, and a substantial contribution to the alloresponse seemed to be made by naive cells. The cumulative frequency of alloreactive sequences traceable to unstimulated CD4+ memory T cells was significantly reduced by siplizumab. Of the alloreactive CD4+ clones that could be mapped, the Treg-derived share averaged about 67% with siplizumab compared with approximately 30% in control reactions.

In three donor pairs, further sequencing was done on unstimulated CD8+ naive, CD4+ memory, CD8+ TEMRA, CD4+ naive and CD8+ effector memory subsets. TCRbeta CDR3 sequencing was performed on sorted unstimulated T cells and on proliferating T cells recovered from mixed lymphocyte reactions. Fresh whole blood from nine to eleven HLA-typed healthy donors was used to isolate PBMCs. The rearrangement combines TRBV4-1 with TRBJ1-3; a tentative D call is TRBD1 (5 bases match). Material for sequencing was memory CD4+ T cells sorted from blood. This specimen's cell subset or site label, interpreted: unstimulated CD4+ memory T cells. This receptor was taken from a human donor in good health. Here the CDR3 is given as CASSSKTARGSGNTIYF. The nucleotide sequence is given as TGCGCCAGCAGCTCGAAGACAGCCCGTGGCTCTGGAAACACCATATATTTT.